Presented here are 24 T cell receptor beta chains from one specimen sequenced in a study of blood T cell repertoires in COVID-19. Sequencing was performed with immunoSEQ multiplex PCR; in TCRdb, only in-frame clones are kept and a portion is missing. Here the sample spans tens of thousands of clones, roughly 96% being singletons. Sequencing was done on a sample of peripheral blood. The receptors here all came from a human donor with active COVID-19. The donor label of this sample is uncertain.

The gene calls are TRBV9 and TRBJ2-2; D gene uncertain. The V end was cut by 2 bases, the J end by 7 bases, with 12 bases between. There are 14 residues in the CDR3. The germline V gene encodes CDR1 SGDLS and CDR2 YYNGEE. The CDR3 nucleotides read TGTGCCAGCAGCGTTACTACGGAGTACGGGGAGCTGTTTTTT. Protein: CASSVTTEYGELFF. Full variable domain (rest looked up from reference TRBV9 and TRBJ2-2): DSGVTQTPKHLITATGQRVTLRCSPRSGDLSVYWYQQSLDQGLQFLIQYYNGEERAKGNILERFSAQQFPDLHSELNLSSLELGDSALYFCASSVTTEYGELFFGEGSRLTVL.

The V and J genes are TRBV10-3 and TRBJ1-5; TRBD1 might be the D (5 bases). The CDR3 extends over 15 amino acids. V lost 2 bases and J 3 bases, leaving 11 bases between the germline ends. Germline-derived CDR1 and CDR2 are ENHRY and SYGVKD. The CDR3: CAISEATVFNQPQHF. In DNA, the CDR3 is TGTGCCATCAGTGAGGCGACAGTTTTCAATCAGCCCCAGCATTTT.

The CDR3 coding sequence is TGCGCCAGTCACAAGGCACAGGGGAAAGAGACCCAGTACTTC. It encodes CASHKAQGKETQYF. V gene TRBV5-1 combines with J gene TRBJ2-5, with TRBD1 matching 7 bases. The V segment lost 8 bases and the J segment 3 bases; nucleotides outside the gene matches: 10. The CDR3 covers 14 residues. The germline gives CDR1 SGHRS, CDR2 YFSETQ.

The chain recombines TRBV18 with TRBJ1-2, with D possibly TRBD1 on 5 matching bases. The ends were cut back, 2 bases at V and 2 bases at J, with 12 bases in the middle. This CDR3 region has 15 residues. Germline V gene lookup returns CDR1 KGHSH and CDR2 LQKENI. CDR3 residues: CASSPGRDKNYGYTF. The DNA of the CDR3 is TGTGCCAGCTCACCAGGCAGGGATAAAAACTATGGCTACACCTTC.

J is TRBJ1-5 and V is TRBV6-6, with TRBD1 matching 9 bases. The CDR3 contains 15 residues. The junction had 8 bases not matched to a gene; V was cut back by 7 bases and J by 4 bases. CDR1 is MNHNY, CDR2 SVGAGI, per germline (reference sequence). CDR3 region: CASTHLGTGNQPQHF. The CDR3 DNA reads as TGTGCCAGCACCCACTTGGGGACAGGGAATCAGCCCCAGCATTTT.

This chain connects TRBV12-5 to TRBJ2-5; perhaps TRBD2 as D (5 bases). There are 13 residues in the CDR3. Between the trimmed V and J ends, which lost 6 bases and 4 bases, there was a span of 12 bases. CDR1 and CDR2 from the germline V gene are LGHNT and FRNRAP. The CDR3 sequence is CASGYGAAETQYF. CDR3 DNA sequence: TGTGCTAGTGGATATGGAGCGGCAGAGACCCAGTACTTC.

The CDR3 nucleotides are TGTGCCAGCAGTGACCCAAACTATTATGGCTACACCTTC. Translated: CASSDPNYYGYTF. The chain uses TRBV6-1 and TRBJ1-2; D is unresolved. The CDR3 spans 13 residues. Germline V gene lookup returns CDR1 MNHNS and CDR2 SASEGT. Between the trimmed V and J ends, which lost 3 bases and 5 bases, there was a span of 10 bases.

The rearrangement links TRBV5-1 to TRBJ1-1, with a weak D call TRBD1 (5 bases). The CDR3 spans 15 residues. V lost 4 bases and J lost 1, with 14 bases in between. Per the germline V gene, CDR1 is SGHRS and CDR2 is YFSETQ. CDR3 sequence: CASSTNTDRNTEAFF. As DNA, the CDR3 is TGCGCCAGCAGCACAAACACCGACAGGAACACTGAAGCTTTCTTT. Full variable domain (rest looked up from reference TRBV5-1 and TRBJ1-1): KAGVTQTPRYLIKTRGQQVTLSCSPISGHRSVSWYQQTPGQGLQFLFEYFSETQRNKGNFPGRFSGRQFSNSRSEMNVSTLELGDSALYLCASSTNTDRNTEAFFGQGTRLTVV.

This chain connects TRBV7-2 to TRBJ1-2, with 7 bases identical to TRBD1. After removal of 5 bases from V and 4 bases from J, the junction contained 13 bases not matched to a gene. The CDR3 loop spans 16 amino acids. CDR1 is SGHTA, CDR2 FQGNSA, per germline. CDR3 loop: CASSQSQGISGYGYTF. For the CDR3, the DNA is TGTGCCAGCAGCCAATCACAGGGGATATCCGGCTATGGCTACACCTTC. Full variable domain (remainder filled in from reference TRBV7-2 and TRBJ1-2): GAGVSQSPSNKVTEKGKDVELRCDPISGHTALYWYRQSLGQGLEFLIYFQGNSAPDKSGLPSDRFSAERTGGSVSTLTIQRTQQEDSAVYLCASSQSQGISGYGYTFGSGTRLTVV.

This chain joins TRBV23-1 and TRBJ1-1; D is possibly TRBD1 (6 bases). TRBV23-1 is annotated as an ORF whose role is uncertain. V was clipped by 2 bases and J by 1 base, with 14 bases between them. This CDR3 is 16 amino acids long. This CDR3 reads CASSQLTTGQNTEAFF. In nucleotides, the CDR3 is TGCGCCAGCAGTCAACTAACTACAGGGCAGAACACTGAAGCTTTCTTT.

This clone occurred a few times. The CDR3 DNA reads TGCAGTGCTAGTTGGACAGTAGCCTACGAGCAGTACTTC. Protein sequence: CSASWTVAYEQYF. The chain employs TRBV20-1 and TRBJ2-7, with a possible D match to TRBD1 (6 bases). The CDR3 contains 13 residues. V gave up 3 bases and J gave up 2 bases, with 11 bases separating them. Germline assignment: CDR1 DFQATT and CDR2 SNEGSKA (reference sequence).

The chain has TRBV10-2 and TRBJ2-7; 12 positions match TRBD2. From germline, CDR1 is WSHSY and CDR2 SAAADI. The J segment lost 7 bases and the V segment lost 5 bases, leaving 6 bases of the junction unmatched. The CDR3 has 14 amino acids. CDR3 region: CASSSSGRAGEQYF. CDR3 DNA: TGCGCCAGCAGTTCTAGCGGGAGGGCCGGGGAGCAGTACTTC.

The CDR3 is CASSSQGSFEKLFF. For the CDR3, the DNA is TGCGCCAGCAGCTCTCAGGGGAGCTTTGAAAAACTGTTTTTT. J is TRBJ1-4 and V is TRBV5-1; a possible D gene is TRBD1 (6 bases). This CDR3 is 14 amino acids long. Trimming cost V 3 bases and J 7 bases, with 13 bases left between them. Germline V lookup: CDR1 SGHRS, CDR2 YFSETQ.

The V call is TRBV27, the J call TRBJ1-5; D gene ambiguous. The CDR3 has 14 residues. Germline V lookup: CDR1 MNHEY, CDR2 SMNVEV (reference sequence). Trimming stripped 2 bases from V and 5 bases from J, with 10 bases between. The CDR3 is CASSLGVPDQPQHF. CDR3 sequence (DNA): TGTGCCAGCAGTTTAGGAGTTCCCGATCAGCCCCAGCATTTT.

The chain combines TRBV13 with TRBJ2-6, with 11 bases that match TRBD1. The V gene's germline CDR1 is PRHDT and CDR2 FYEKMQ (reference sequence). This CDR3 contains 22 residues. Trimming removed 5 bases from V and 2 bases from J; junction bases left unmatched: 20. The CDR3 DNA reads TGTGCCAGCAGCGAACCCAGGACAGGGGGCGCGGTCGGTAGTGCTGGGGCCAACGTCCTGACTTTC. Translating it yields CASSEPRTGGAVGSAGANVLTF.

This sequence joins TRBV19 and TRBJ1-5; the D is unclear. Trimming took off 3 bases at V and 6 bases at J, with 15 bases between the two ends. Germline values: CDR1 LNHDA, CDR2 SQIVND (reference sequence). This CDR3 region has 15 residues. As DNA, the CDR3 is TGTGCCAGTAGTATTAGTTTCGGGGTGGGTCAGCCCCAGCATTTT. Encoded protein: CASSISFGVGQPQHF.

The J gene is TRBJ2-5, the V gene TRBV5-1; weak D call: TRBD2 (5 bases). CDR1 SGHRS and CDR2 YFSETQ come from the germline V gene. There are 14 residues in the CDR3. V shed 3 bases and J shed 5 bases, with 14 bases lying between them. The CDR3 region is CASSYEGSGETQYF. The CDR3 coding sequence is TGCGCCAGCAGCTACGAGGGCTCTGGGGAGACCCAGTACTTC.

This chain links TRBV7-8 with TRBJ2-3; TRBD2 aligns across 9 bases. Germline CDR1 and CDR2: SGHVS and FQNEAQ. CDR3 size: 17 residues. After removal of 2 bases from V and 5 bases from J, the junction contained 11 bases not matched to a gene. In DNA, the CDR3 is TGTGCCAGCAGCTTAAAAAATCCGGGACTAGCACAAGATACGCAGTATTTT. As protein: CASSLKNPGLAQDTQYF. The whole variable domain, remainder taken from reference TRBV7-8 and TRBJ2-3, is GAGVSQSPRYKVAKRGQDVALRCDPISGHVSLFWYQQALGQGPEFLTYFQNEAQLDKSGLPSDRFFAERPEGSVSTLKIQRTQQEDSAVYLCASSLKNPGLAQDTQYFGPGTRLTVL.

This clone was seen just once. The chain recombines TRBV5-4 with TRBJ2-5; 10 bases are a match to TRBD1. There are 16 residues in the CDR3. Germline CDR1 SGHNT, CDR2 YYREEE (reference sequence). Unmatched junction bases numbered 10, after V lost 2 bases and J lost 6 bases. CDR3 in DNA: TGTGCCAGCAGCTTCGTGACAGGGGGCGCGAGGAAGACCCAGTACTTC. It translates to CASSFVTGGARKTQYF.

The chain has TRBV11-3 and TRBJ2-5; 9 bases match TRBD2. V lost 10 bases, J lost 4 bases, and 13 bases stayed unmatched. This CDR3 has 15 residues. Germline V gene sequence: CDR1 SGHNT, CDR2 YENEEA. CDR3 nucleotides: TGTGCCACCCAAGGTGGTAGCGGGGGACCAGAGACCCAGTACTTC. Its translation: CATQGGSGGPETQYF.

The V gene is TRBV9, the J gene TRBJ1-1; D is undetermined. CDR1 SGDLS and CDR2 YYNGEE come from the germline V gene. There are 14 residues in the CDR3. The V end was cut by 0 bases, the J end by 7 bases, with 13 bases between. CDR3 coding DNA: TGTGCCAGCAGCGTAGATTGGCCCGCCCGTGAAGCTTTCTTT. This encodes CASSVDWPAREAFF.

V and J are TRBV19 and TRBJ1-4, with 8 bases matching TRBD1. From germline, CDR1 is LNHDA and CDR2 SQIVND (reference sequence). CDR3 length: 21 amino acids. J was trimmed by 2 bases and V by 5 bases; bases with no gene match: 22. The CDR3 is CASSAERASGGSRGTNEKLFF. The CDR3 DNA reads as TGTGCCAGTAGTGCCGAAAGGGCGTCAGGGGGCTCTCGTGGGACTAATGAAAAACTGTTTTTT.

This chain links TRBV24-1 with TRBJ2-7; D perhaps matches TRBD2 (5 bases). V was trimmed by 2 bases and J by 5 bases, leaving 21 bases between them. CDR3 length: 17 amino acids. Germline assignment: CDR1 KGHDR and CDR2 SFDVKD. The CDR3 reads CATSDSRSDSRRNEQYF. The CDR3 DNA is TGTGCCACCAGTGATTCCCGCTCGGACTCTCGTAGGAACGAGCAGTACTTC.

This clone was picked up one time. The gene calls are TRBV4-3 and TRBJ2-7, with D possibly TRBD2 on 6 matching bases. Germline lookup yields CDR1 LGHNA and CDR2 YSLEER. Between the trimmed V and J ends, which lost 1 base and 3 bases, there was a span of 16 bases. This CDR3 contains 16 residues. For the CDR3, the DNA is TGCGCCAGCAGCCAAGGTCCTATAGCGGAGGGCTACGAGCAGTACTTC. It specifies CASSQGPIAEGYEQYF.